What follows are 7 T cell receptor beta chains derived from one specimen sequenced in a study of pediatric ulcerative colitis. The table came from immunoSEQ multiplex PCR; TCRdb's copy has only in-frame clones and leaves some out. This sample yields approximately 37,000 clones, of which 65% to 85% are seen a single time; around 7.8% belongs to the top ten. The rectum was sampled with one to two pinch biopsies at colonoscopy. The material sequenced was gut tissue. All receptors come from a boy aged 10-17 years with severe ulcerative colitis.

This clone was counted between two and nine times. The chain links TRBV5-5 to TRBJ1-2; 7 positions agree with TRBD1. The V gene's germline CDR1 is SGHKS and CDR2 YYEKEE (reference sequence). The CDR3 loop spans 15 amino acids. V was pared by 4 bases and J by 5 bases, with 11 bases of the junction left unmatched. The CDR3 is CASSPSMGQIYGYTF. The CDR3 DNA reads as TGTGCCAGCAGCCCCTCGATGGGACAGATATATGGCTACACCTTC.

This chain links TRBV11-2 with TRBJ1-5; unclear D gene. CDR3 length: 15 amino acids. Between the trimmed V and J ends, which lost 2 bases and 0 bases, there was a span of 8 bases. Germline lookup yields CDR1 SGHAT and CDR2 FQNNGV. As DNA, the CDR3 is TGTGCCAGCAGCTTACAAGTTAATAGCAATCAGCCCCAGCATTTT. It yields the protein CASSLQVNSNQPQHF. The full variable domain, with the rest looked up from reference TRBV11-2 and TRBJ1-5, is EAGVAQSPRYKIIEKRQSVAFWCNPISGHATLYWYQQILGQGPKLLIQFQNNGVVDDSQLPKDRFSAERLKGVDSTLKIQPAKLEDSAVYLCASSLQVNSNQPQHFGDGTRLSIL.

This clone has only a few counts. J is TRBJ2-1 and V is TRBV7-3, with D tentatively TRBD1 (5 bases). V shed 2 bases and J shed 7 bases, with 12 bases lying between them. Germline-derived CDR1 and CDR2 are SGHTA and FQGTGA. CDR3 size: 14 residues. The CDR3 protein is CASSLGAGLNEQFF. The CDR3 region has the DNA TGTGCCAGCAGCTTAGGGGCAGGGTTAAATGAGCAGTTCTTC.

The genes are TRBV5-1 and TRBJ1-3; no clear D gene. Trimming shortened V by 0 bases and J by 0 bases, and 7 bases separated the two germline ends. Germline V gene lookup returns CDR1 SGHRS and CDR2 YFSETQ. This CDR3 spans 15 amino acids. DNA for the CDR3: TGCGCCAGCAGCTTGGCCCGGAACTCTGGAAACACCATATATTTT. Protein sequence: CASSLARNSGNTIYF.

The genes are TRBV2 and TRBJ2-5; D possibly corresponds to TRBD1 (6 bases). The CDR3 covers 16 residues. Germline V CDR1 and CDR2: SNHLY, FYNNEI. The V end lost 7 bases, the J end lost 1 base, and 19 bases lay between the germline ends. The CDR3 DNA sequence: TGTGCCAGCAATGACATCCCGACAGGACCCCAAGAGACCCAGTACTTC. It is translated as CASNDIPTGPQETQYF. Filled out from reference TRBV2 and TRBJ2-5, the complete variable domain reads EPEVTQTPSHQVTQMGQEVILRCVPISNHLYFYWYRQILGQKVEFLVSFYNNEISEKSEIFDDQFSVERPDGSNFTLKIRSTKLEDSAMYFCASNDIPTGPQETQYFGPGTRLLVL.

This chain joins TRBV29-1 and TRBJ2-3, with 8 bases matching TRBD1. In germline, CDR1 is SQVTM, CDR2 ANQGSEA. V was pared by 6 bases and J by 2 bases, with 4 bases of the junction left unmatched. The CDR3 length is 13 residues. CDR3 protein: CSVWDRHTDTQYF. CDR3 nucleotide sequence: TGCAGCGTGTGGGACAGGCACACAGATACGCAGTATTTT.

The chain employs TRBV6-5 and TRBJ1-5; D not certain. CDR3 length: 13 residues. The V end was cut by 5 bases, the J end by 2 bases, with 7 bases between. Germline assignment: CDR1 MNHEY and CDR2 SVGAGI. Here the CDR3 reads CASSPGRNQPQHF. The CDR3 bases are TGTGCCAGCAGTCCAGGACGCAATCAGCCCCAGCATTTT.